This T cell receptor (beta chain) stems from a study of Ad26.COV2.S vaccination and SARS-CoV-2 variants. General study findings and limits: Total T cell responses, in the TCR breadth and depth analyses, may have been underestimated.

For this clone: Its specificity is unknown.

Treatment defined: over 15 received Ad26.COV2.S at low or high dose, single or two shots; roughly five received placebo; per-sample allocation not given. Specimen acquisition occurred on day 63 following the initial vaccine or placebo injection. The CDR3 contains 16 residues. The V segment lost 4 bases and the J segment 5 bases; nucleotides outside the gene matches: 6. From germline, CDR1 is LGHNA and CDR2 YSLEER. The method was immunoSEQ multiplex PCR; TCRdb's version includes in-frame clones alone and lacks a portion of them. The data hold some 410,000 clones, with around 92% observed a single time.

The clonotype was recovered from a person between 18 and 65 years old who received the Ad26.COV2.S COVID-19 vaccine or a placebo. The chain joins TRBV4-3 to TRBJ2-5, with TRBD2 matching over 14 bases. Sequenced material: peripheral blood, taken in a trial of Ad26.COV2.S vaccine versus placebo. CDR3 coding DNA: TGCGCCAGCAGCCCCGGGACTAGCGGGGGTAAGGAGACCCAGTACTTC. Protein product: CASSPGTSGGKETQYF.